The T cell receptor beta chain under discussion was sequenced for a study of blood T cell repertoires in COVID-19. Study-level information: The cDNA or gDNA used as material had been derived from T cells, B-cell-depleted T cells, or PBMCs.

The ends were cut back, 0 bases at V and 0 bases at J, with 13 bases in the middle. CDR1 GTSNPN and CDR2 SVGIG come from the germline V gene (reference sequence). CDR3 length equals 16 residues. Assay used: immunoSEQ multiplex PCR; TCRdb lists only in-frame clones, some missing. Among 40,000 to 55,000 clones listed, more than 80% were seen once. Sequenced input: peripheral blood. J is TRBJ2-3 and V is TRBV30, with D possibly being TRBD2 (5 bases). This receptor was taken from a man aged 50 to 59 with COVID-19, enrolled during active disease. The CDR3 DNA follows: TGTGCCTGGAGTGTATCGCTAGCCGCTAGCACAGATACGCAGTATTTT. It codes for CAWSVSLAASTDTQYF.